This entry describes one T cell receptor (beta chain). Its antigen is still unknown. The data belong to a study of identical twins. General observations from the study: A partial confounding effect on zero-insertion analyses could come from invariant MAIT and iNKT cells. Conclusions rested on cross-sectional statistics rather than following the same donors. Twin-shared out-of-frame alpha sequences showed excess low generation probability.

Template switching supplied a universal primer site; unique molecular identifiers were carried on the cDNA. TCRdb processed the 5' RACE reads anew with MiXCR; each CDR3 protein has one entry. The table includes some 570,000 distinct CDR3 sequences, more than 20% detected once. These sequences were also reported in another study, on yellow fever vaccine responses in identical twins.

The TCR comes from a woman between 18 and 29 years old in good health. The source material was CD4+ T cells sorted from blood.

CDR3 sequence: CAISRGLGTSGRLYNEQFF. The CDR3 DNA follows: TGTGCCATCAGCAGGGGACTCGGGACTAGCGGGAGACTCTACAATGAGCAGTTCTTC. The chain employs TRBV10-3 and TRBJ2-1, with 14 positions matching TRBD2. This CDR3 spans 19 amino acids. After removal of 6 bases from V and 3 bases from J, the junction contained 13 bases not matched to a gene. CDR1 ENHRY and CDR2 SYGVKD come from the germline V gene.